The next 11 T cell receptor beta chains were all read from a single sample in a study of OX40 agonist ivuxolimab in advanced cancers. The library was built by means of the immunoSEQ multiplex PCR assay. The immuneACCESS repertoire file appears here via TCRdb, limited to in-frame rearrangements. These files lack a portion of the clones; in checked studies, under half of the deficit traces to unresolved V genes, and the cause of the others is not known. For this sample the table gives some 25,000 clones, of which 70% to 85% were detected only once. The leading ten clones occupy around 28% of the sample. Here the sequenced sample was CD4+ or CD8+ T cells sorted from blood, taken in a trial of the OX40 agonist ivuxolimab. These receptors were taken from an adult with an advanced solid tumor such as melanoma, head and neck, liver or kidney cancer.

The chain recombines TRBV11-2 with TRBJ2-1; D perhaps matches TRBD2 (6 bases). The germline V gene has CDR1 SGHAT and CDR2 FQNNGV. The CDR3 runs to 15 residues. V was clipped by 1 base and J by 7 bases, with 14 bases between them. As DNA, the CDR3 is TGTGCCAGCAGCTTAGGTGCCGGGAGAGGAAATGAGCAGTTCTTC. This codes for CASSLGAGRGNEQFF. Together with reference TRBV11-2 and TRBJ2-1, the CDR3 gives the full variable domain: EAGVAQSPRYKIIEKRQSVAFWCNPISGHATLYWYQQILGQGPKLLIQFQNNGVVDDSQLPKDRFSAERLKGVDSTLKIQPAKLEDSAVYLCASSLGAGRGNEQFFGPGTRLTVL.

This clone occurred once. The DNA of the CDR3 is TGTGCCAGCAGCATGGGACCCTACGAGCAGTACTTC. It specifies CASSMGPYEQYF. This chain connects TRBV5-8 to TRBJ2-7; perhaps D is TRBD1 or TRBD2 (5 bases each). Germline V gives CDR1 SGHTS, CDR2 YDEGEE. V lost 4 bases, J lost 2 bases, and 7 bases lay in between. The CDR3 consists of 12 residues.

The rearrangement joins TRBV28 to TRBJ1-5; D gene unclear. The CDR3 extends over 15 amino acids. Trimming pared 3 bases from V and 0 bases from J, leaving 9 bases between. Germline CDR1 is MDHEN and CDR2 is SYDVKM. CDR3 coding DNA: TGTGCCAGCAGTTTTACGCATTCTAGCAATCAGCCCCAGCATTTT. Translating it yields CASSFTHSSNQPQHF.

This chain uses TRBV5-1 with TRBJ2-7, with TRBD1 identical over 9 bases. CDR3 length: 16 residues. The germline V gene encodes CDR1 SGHRS and CDR2 YFSETQ. V shed 0 bases and J 7 bases; nucleotides not matched to a gene: 11. The CDR3 loop is CASSLVGGDRVGEQYF. CDR3 nucleotides: TGCGCCAGCAGCTTGGTAGGAGGGGACAGGGTAGGGGAGCAGTACTTC. Variable domain in full (rest from reference TRBV5-1 and TRBJ2-7): KAGVTQTPRYLIKTRGQQVTLSCSPISGHRSVSWYQQTPGQGLQFLFEYFSETQRNKGNFPGRFSGRQFSNSRSEMNVSTLELGDSALYLCASSLVGGDRVGEQYFGPGTRLTVT.

As for this clone: At one end, the junction sequence differs from germline, possibly due to a read error. The DNA for the CDR3 is TGTACCAGCAGCCCCGTTAGCGCTATTCAAGAGACCCAGTACTTC. Its translation: CTSSPVSAIQETQYF. The chain joins TRBV11-2 to TRBJ2-5; possible D gene TRBD2, 5 bases. The CDR3 sequence is 15 residues long. Germline CDR1 SGHAT, CDR2 FQNNGV.

The rearrangement uses TRBV2 and TRBJ2-7, with TRBD1 as a possible D gene (6 bases). The CDR3 contains 12 residues. Germline loops: CDR1 SNHLY, CDR2 FYNNEI. Trimming pared 5 bases from V and 7 bases from J, leaving 12 bases between. As DNA, the CDR3 is TGTGCCAGCAGTTTAACAGGGCTTGAGCAGTACTTC. Translating it yields CASSLTGLEQYF.

The rearrangement joins TRBV12-1 to TRBJ2-1; the table calls TRBD2, which could not be checked here. TRBV12-1 is described as a pseudogene. CDR3 length: 18 amino acids. CDR3 sequence: CASSFVAGEGEAYNEQFF. The CDR3 DNA reads TGTGCCAGCAGCTTTGTGGCTGGCGAGGGAGAAGCGTACAATGAGCAGTTCTTC.

The V gene is TRBV30, the J gene TRBJ2-1, with 8 bases matching TRBD2. This CDR3 has 16 amino acids. The germline CDR1 and CDR2 sequences are GTSNPN and SVGIG (reference sequence). V shed 4 bases and J 9 bases; nucleotides not matched to a gene: 17. The CDR3 bases are TGTGCCTGGACCTCTCTTCCTAGCGGGCAGTGGGGTGAGCAGTTCTTC. Amino acid sequence: CAWTSLPSGQWGEQFF.

The CDR3 region has the DNA TGTGCCAGCAGCTTGTCCTCCCCAGATACGCAGTATTTT. It encodes CASSLSSPDTQYF. The chain joins TRBV5-6 to TRBJ2-3; no definite D call. Trimming left V 1 base short and J 4 bases short, with 7 bases between. Germline values: CDR1 SGHDT, CDR2 YYEEEE. The CDR3 runs to 13 residues.

This clone turned up a few times. The V and J genes are TRBV9 and TRBJ2-1; a possible D gene is TRBD2 (5 bases). This CDR3 contains 15 residues. From germline, CDR1 is SGDLS and CDR2 YYNGEE. V lost 1 base, J lost 2 bases, and 10 bases lay in between. CDR3 region: CASSVTSGTYNEQFF. For the CDR3, the DNA is TGTGCCAGCAGCGTAACCTCGGGGACCTACAATGAGCAGTTCTTC.

The CDR3 loop is CASIGLGGNTIYF. The DNA of the CDR3 is TGTGCCAGCATCGGACTGGGAGGGAACACCATATATTTT. The rearrangement joins TRBV2 to TRBJ1-3; D gene ambiguous. The germline V gene has CDR1 SNHLY and CDR2 FYNNEI. The germline V and J ends were trimmed by 7 bases and 7 bases, with 14 bases remaining between them. This CDR3 is 13 amino acids long. Together with reference TRBV2 and TRBJ1-3, the CDR3 gives the full variable domain: EPEVTQTPSHQVTQMGQEVILRCVPISNHLYFYWYRQILGQKVEFLVSFYNNEISEKSEIFDDQFSVERPDGSNFTLKIRSTKLEDSAMYFCASIGLGGNTIYFGEGSWLTVV.